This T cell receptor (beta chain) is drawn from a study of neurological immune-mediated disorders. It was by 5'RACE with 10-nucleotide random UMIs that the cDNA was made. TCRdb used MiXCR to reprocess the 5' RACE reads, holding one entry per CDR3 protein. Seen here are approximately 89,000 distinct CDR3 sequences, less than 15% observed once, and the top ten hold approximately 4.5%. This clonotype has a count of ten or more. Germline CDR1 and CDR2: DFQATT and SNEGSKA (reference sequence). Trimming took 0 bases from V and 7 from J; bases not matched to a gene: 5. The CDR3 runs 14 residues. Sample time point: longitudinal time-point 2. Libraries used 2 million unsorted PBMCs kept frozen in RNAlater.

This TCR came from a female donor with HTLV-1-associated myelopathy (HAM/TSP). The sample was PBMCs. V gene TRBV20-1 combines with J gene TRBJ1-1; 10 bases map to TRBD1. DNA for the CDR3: TGCAGTGCTAGAGACGCCGGGACAGGGGATGAAGCTTTCTTT. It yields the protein CSARDAGTGDEAFF.